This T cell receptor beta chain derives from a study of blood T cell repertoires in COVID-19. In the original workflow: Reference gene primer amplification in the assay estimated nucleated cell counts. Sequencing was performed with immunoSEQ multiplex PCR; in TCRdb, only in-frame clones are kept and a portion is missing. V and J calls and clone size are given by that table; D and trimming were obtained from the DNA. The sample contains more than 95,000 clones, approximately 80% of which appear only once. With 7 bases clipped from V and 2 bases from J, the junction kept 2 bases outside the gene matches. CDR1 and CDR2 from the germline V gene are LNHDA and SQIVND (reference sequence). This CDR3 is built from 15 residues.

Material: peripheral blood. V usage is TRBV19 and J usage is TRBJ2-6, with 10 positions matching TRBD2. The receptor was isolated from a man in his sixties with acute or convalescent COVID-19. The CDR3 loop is CASKSGRAGANVLTF. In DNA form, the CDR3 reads TGTGCCAGTAAAAGCGGGAGGGCTGGGGCCAACGTCCTGACTTTC.